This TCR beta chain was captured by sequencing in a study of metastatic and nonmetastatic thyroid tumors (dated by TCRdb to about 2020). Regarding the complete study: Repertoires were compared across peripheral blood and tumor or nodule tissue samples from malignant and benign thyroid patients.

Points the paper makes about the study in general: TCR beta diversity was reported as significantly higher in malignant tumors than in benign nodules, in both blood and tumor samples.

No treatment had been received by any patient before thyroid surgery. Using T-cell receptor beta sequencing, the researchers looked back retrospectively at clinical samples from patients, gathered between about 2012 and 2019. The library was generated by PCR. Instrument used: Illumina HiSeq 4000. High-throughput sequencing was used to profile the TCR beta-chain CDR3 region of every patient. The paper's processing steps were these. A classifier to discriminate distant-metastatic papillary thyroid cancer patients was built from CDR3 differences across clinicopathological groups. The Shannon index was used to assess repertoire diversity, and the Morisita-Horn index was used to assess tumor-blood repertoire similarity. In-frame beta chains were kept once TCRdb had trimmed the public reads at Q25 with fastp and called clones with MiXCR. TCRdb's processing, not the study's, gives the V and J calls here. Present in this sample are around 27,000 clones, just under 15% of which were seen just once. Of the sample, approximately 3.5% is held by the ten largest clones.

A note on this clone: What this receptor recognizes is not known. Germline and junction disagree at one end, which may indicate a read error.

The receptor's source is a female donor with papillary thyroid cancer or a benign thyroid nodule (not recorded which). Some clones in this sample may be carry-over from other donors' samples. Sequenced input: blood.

The CDR3 has the sequence CAWSGGHYVYTF. The DNA sequence reads TGTGCCTGGAGCGGAGGGCACTATGTCTACACCTTC. The receptor chain draws on TRBV30 and TRBJ1-2, with the D gene too uncertain to name. The cysteine opens and the phenylalanine closes a CDR3 of 12 amino acids. The entry retains the CDR3 DNA only, 36 bases that are in frame from base 1. CDR1 is given as GTSNPN and CDR2 as SVGIG, both from the germline V gene (reference sequence). Supplemented by the reference TRBV30 and TRBJ1-2 proteins around the CDR3, the complete variable domain is SQTIHQWPATLVQPVGSPLSLECTVEGTSNPNLYWYRQAAGRGLQLLFYSVGIGQISSEVPQNLSASRPQDRQFILSSKKLLLSDSGFYLCAWSGGHYVYTFGSGTRLTVV.